This T cell receptor (beta chain) was profiled in a study of identical twins (dated by TCRdb to about 2016). About the investigation overall: The study deep-sequenced TCR alpha and beta repertoires from monozygotic twins, unrelated adults of various ages and cord blood to test whether fetal clonotypes persist. To rule out contamination, replicate twin experiments were performed at different times with different library preparation protocols. Results the study describes overall, beyond this receptor: In beta out-of-frame sequences, excess twin sharing was weaker, because having fewer shared sequences lowered the signal-to-noise ratio. Recombination models systematically underestimated out-of-frame TCR alpha sharing in monozygotic twins but agreed with sharing between unrelated individuals. Zero-insertion analyses could be partly confounded by invariant T cells such as MAIT and iNKT, though diverse VJ usage argued against such confounding for most clonotypes. Out-of-frame TCR alpha sequences shared between twins showed an excess of low generation-probability sequences compared with coincidental sharing between unrelated individuals. Abundant cord blood beta clonotypes carried fewer insertions; young adult naive repertoires showed a weaker similar trend, while memory repertoires showed none. Conclusions relied on cross-sectional statistical analysis, since the same donors could not be followed over many years.

Including the terminal cysteine and phenylalanine, the CDR3 comprises 16 residues. Only the CDR3 region is kept as DNA, spanning 48 bases read in frame from base 1. CDR1 and CDR2 were assigned from the germline V gene as SGHRS and YFSETQ. V is clipped by 1 base and J by 2 bases, and the sequence between their germline boundaries is 15 bases long. All donors were healthy Caucasians. Library generation was performed with 5' RACE. Sequenced using an Illumina HiSeq 2000. A universal primer binding site was added through template switching, and the final cDNA carried a unique molecular identifier so that TCR cDNA molecules could be counted accurately. Specific primers in the conserved constant-segment region were used to synthesize first-strand cDNA for TCR alpha and beta chains. To control for contamination, each cDNA library was double barcoded with a SMART-Mk sample barcode plus Illumina barcodes. TruSeq adapter sequences along with Illumina sample barcodes were introduced in two successive PCR steps. The Illumina HiSeq platform was used with custom primers to sequence TCR alpha and beta cDNA libraries. Per the authors' processing: MiGEC processed the raw reads to extract unique molecular identifiers, while MiXCR was used to determine the CDR3 positions. Recombination models were inferred per individual with the repgenHMM and IGoR tools using an EM algorithm. Shared clonotype analysis was performed with the tcR package in R, normalizing sharing by the product of cloneset sizes. To study raw recombination free of thymic and clonal selection effects, out-of-frame nonproductive sequences were analyzed. TCRdb reran the public reads through fastp at Q25 and MiXCR, keeping productive beta chains. Each entry merges the rows of one CDR3 protein and shows their most common DNA and genes. The V and J calls were determined by TCRdb, not by the authors. Recorded for this sample are 1.5 million to 2 million distinct CDR3 sequences; about 32% of them occurred a single time. More than 0.25% of the sample is in the top ten clones.

This clonotype was counted only a few times. Its cognate antigen has yet to be identified. No much larger clonotype is one base removed from it; base qualities were not supplied. The sample was cord blood. This TCR was recovered from a newborn girl in good health. The sequence links TRBV5-1 to TRBJ2-5; a weak D assignment points to TRBD2 (6 bases agree). Here is the DNA: TGCGCCAGCAGCTTGTGGTTCGGGAGCCGTCAAGAGACCCAGTACTTC. This yields the protein CASSLWFGSRQETQYF.